This T cell receptor (beta chain) was recorded in a study of blood T cell repertoires in COVID-19. Background on the study: Collection of acute and convalescent COVID-19 samples took place in the United States, Italy and Spain. T cells, B-cell-depleted T cells, or PBMCs supplied cDNA or gDNA.

The V gene's germline CDR1 is LNHDA and CDR2 SQIVND (reference sequence). The length of the CDR3 is 14 residues. V lost 6 bases, J lost 3 bases, and 14 bases lay in between. Source study methods: Scientists estimated how many nucleated cells there were by amplifying reference gene primers. The data were produced by immunoSEQ multiplex PCR, yet TCRdb's version contains in-frame clones alone and is incomplete. The V and J calls and clone size come from that table; D and trimming were worked out from the DNA. In the table there are 55,000 to 65,000 clones, around 87% of which are singletons. In this sample, this clone turned up once.

The V gene is TRBV19, the J gene TRBJ1-1, with D possibly matching TRBD1 (5 bases). The sequenced material came from peripheral blood. This TCR was recovered from a man between 60 and 70 years old with active or convalescent COVID-19. CDR3 residues: CASSNDRIYTEAFF. The DNA of the CDR3 is TGTGCCAGTAGCAACGACAGAATTTACACTGAAGCTTTCTTT.